This TCR beta chain came from a study of T-cell memory formation after mild COVID-19. Study outcomes and limitations: Detection of some responders pre-infection suggested pre-existing cross-reactive memory T cells participated. Contracting clones localized mainly to CM and EM when CD4+ and mainly to EMRA when CD8+. Second-wave clones with a day 37 peak had unconfirmed SARS-CoV-2 specificity.

Points on this clonotype: What it binds is not known.

Losses at the gene ends were 5 bases for V and 9 bases for J; bases not matched to a gene: 6. Germline values: CDR1 LGHDT, CDR2 YNNKEL (reference sequence). The CDR3 extends over 13 amino acids. 5'RACE, which relied on constant-segment primers, yielded TCR alpha and TCR beta cDNA libraries carrying sample barcodes and UMIs. Each CDR3 protein gets one entry after TCRdb re-called the 5' RACE reads with MiXCR. The sample yields roughly 140,000 distinct CDR3 sequences, 14% to 15% seen once. The source of this sequence is an adult woman who had mild COVID-19 (a few samples of this study predate the infection). Cell type and time point are not known. This chain joins TRBV3-1 and TRBJ2-4, with 8 bases aligning to TRBD1. Sequencing used PBMCs or a T cell subset sorted from them (not recorded which). CDR3 protein: CASSWTGSVIQYF. Here the CDR3 DNA reads TGTGCCAGCAGCTGGACAGGGTCGGTCATTCAGTACTTC. The whole variable domain, filled in from reference TRBV3-1 and TRBJ2-4, reads DTAVSQTPKYLVTQMGNDKSIKCEQNLGHDTMYWYKQDSKKFLKIMFSYNNKELIINETVPNRFSPKSPDKAHLNLHINSLELGDSAVYFCASSWTGSVIQYFGAGTRLSVL.